These 18 T cell receptor beta chains were sequenced from one sample in a study of identical twins. TCRdb recomputed calls from the 5' RACE reads with MiXCR, one row per CDR3 protein. The repertoire holds 200,000 to 250,000 distinct CDR3 sequences, with 7.5% as singletons. This same sample was also taken into another study, of yellow fever vaccine responses in identical twins.

The sequenced material came from CD8+ T cells sorted from blood. The receptors were sampled from a woman aged 18-29 years in good health.

In its sample, this clonotype was seen a few times. The chain links TRBV6-2 or TRBV6-3 to TRBJ1-4; D not resolved. Per the germline V gene, CDR1 is MNHEY and CDR2 is SVGEGT. V was trimmed by 2 bases and J by 14 bases, leaving 15 bases between them. The CDR3 contains 13 residues. The CDR3 spells CASSYEDVGSLFF. The DNA of the CDR3 is TGTGCCAGCAGTTACGAGGACGTAGGTTCTCTGTTTTTT.

The chain has TRBV24-1 and TRBJ2-2, with D hard to call. V lost 5 bases and J lost 6, with 12 bases in between. CDR1 and CDR2 (germline): KGHDR, SFDVKD. The CDR3 is made up of 14 amino acids. CDR3 protein: CATSATQDPGELFF. CDR3 sequence (DNA): TGTGCCACCAGTGCAACCCAGGATCCCGGGGAGCTGTTTTTT.

This clonotype was counted a few times. The chain carries TRBV12-3 or TRBV12-4 and TRBJ1-2, with D unresolved. The CDR3 runs 16 residues. V lost 5 bases and J lost 0, with 16 bases in between. The CDR3 protein is CASSVRASSANYGYTF. CDR3 sequence (DNA): TGTGCCAGCAGTGTTAGGGCCTCTTCAGCTAACTATGGCTACACCTTC.

This clonotype occurred many times. The rearrangement uses TRBV20-1 and TRBJ1-2; no clear D. Trimming left V 5 bases short and J 0 bases short, with 7 bases between. CDR3 length equals 12 residues. The germline V gene encodes CDR1 DFQATT and CDR2 SNEGSKA (reference sequence). The CDR3 loop reads CSAVLPNYGYTF. The CDR3 DNA follows: TGCAGTGCTGTACTACCTAACTATGGCTACACCTTC.

The rearrangement links TRBV14 to TRBJ2-7, with 7 bases that match TRBD1. Trimming at V came to 6 bases and at J to 5 bases, leaving 7 bases not matched to a gene. The CDR3 length is 13 residues. In germline, CDR1 is SGHDN, CDR2 FVKESK. The CDR3: CASSTTGYDEQYF. The CDR3 bases are TGTGCCAGCAGTACGACAGGGTACGACGAGCAGTACTTC.

This clonotype was counted ten times or more. V is TRBV5-1 and J is TRBJ2-2, with D hard to call. CDR1 is SGHRS, CDR2 YFSETQ, per germline. V lost 0 bases, J lost 2 bases, and 5 bases lay in between. This CDR3 is 14 amino acids long. The CDR3 coding sequence is TGCGCCAGCAGCTTGGACCTAAACACCGGGGAGCTGTTTTTT. Its protein is CASSLDLNTGELFF.

This clonotype was seen ten or more times. This chain joins TRBV20-1 and TRBJ2-1; 12 nucleotides line up with TRBD2. V was clipped by 6 bases and J by 2 bases; unmatched bases: 17. This CDR3 region has 19 residues. Germline lookup yields CDR1 DFQATT and CDR2 SNEGSKA (reference sequence). This CDR3 is CSASASSGGALRPYNEQFF. The CDR3 bases are TGCAGTGCCAGCGCCTCTAGCGGGGGGGCCTTGCGCCCCTACAATGAGCAGTTCTTC.

The chain is built from TRBV28 and TRBJ2-7; a possible D gene is TRBD2 (6 bases). Germline V gene sequence: CDR1 MDHEN, CDR2 SYDVKM. The CDR3 consists of 14 residues. The germline V and J ends were trimmed by 2 bases and 0 bases, with 8 bases remaining between them. The CDR3: CASSLHGSSYEQYV. The CDR3 nucleotides read TGTGCCAGCAGTTTACACGGGAGCTCCTACGAGCAGTACGTC.

This clonotype has a count of ten or more. The chain links TRBV7-9 to TRBJ2-3; D is undetermined. V was cut by 1 base and J by 2 bases, with 16 bases left in between. This CDR3 comprises 17 residues. Germline values: CDR1 SEHNR, CDR2 FQNEAQ (reference sequence). CDR3 residues: CASSLGLVGTDTDTQYF. CDR3 coding DNA: TGTGCCAGCAGCTTAGGCCTCGTGGGAACGGACACAGATACGCAGTATTTT.

The CDR3 is CASSHVSGTEAFF. CDR3 nucleotides: TGTGCCAGCAGCCACGTCTCGGGCACTGAAGCTTTCTTT. The J gene is TRBJ1-1, the V gene TRBV7-9; D unclear. From germline, CDR1 is SEHNR and CDR2 FQNEAQ (reference sequence). CDR3 size: 13 residues. V shed 5 bases and J shed 4 bases, with 11 bases lying between them. The full variable domain, with the rest looked up from reference TRBV7-9 and TRBJ1-1, is DTGVSQNPRHKITKRGQNVTFRCDPISEHNRLYWYRQTLGQGPEFLTYFQNEAQLEKSRLLSDRFSAERPKGSFSTLEIQRTEQGDSAMYLCASSHVSGTEAFFGQGTRLTVV.

The sample holds many counts of this clonotype. J is TRBJ2-3 and V is TRBV5-1; the D gene could be TRBD1 or TRBD2 (6 bases each). The CDR3 sequence is 16 residues long. The V gene lost 4 bases and the J gene lost 2 bases, with 17 bases spanning the gap. Germline lookup yields CDR1 SGHRS and CDR2 YFSETQ. This CDR3 reads CASSLEGGAATDTQYF. CDR3 bases: TGCGCCAGCAGCCTCGAGGGGGGCGCCGCCACAGATACGCAGTATTTT.

The chain is built from TRBV9 and TRBJ2-3; 10 nucleotides match TRBD2. CDR1 SGDLS and CDR2 YYNGEE come from the germline V gene. The V and J ends lost 1 base and 6 bases, in that order; junction bases with no gene match: 11. The CDR3 covers 17 residues. Written as DNA, the CDR3 is TGTGCCAGCAGCGTAATACCTAGCGGGAGCGCGCTGGATACGCAGTATTTT. Its translation: CASSVIPSGSALDTQYF.

This clonotype was detected a few times. The chain has TRBV11-2 and TRBJ2-4, with 15 nucleotides matching TRBD2. With V trimmed by 5 bases and J by 2 bases, 7 bases remained unmatched. CDR1 and CDR2 (germline): SGHAT, FQNNGV. This CDR3 contains 18 residues. The CDR3: CASSPGLAGGLSKNIQYF. In nucleotides, the CDR3 is TGTGCCAGCAGCCCGGGACTAGCGGGAGGTTTGTCCAAAAACATTCAGTACTTC.

This clonotype has a count of ten or more. The chain couples TRBV12-3 or TRBV12-4 to TRBJ2-7, with 10 bases matching TRBD2. V lost 2 bases to trimming and J lost 2 bases; unmatched junction nucleotides: 6. The CDR3 runs 16 residues. The CDR3 nucleotides read TGTGCCAGCAGTTTACCGGGGCTAGCGGGAGCCTACGAGCAGTACTTC. Protein sequence: CASSLPGLAGAYEQYF.

In this sample, this clonotype turned up many times. The V call is TRBV5-1, the J call TRBJ1-3, with D maybe TRBD1 (5 bases). V gave up 5 bases and J gave up 3 bases, with 18 bases separating them. CDR3 size: 16 residues. The germline gives CDR1 SGHRS, CDR2 YFSETQ. The CDR3 region is CASRPDSLKVGNTIYF. The CDR3 coding sequence is TGCGCCAGCAGACCTGACAGCCTAAAGGTTGGAAACACCATATATTTT. Full variable domain (remainder filled in from reference TRBV5-1 and TRBJ1-3): KAGVTQTPRYLIKTRGQQVTLSCSPISGHRSVSWYQQTPGQGLQFLFEYFSETQRNKGNFPGRFSGRQFSNSRSEMNVSTLELGDSALYLCASRPDSLKVGNTIYFGEGSWLTVV.

This clonotype showed up just a few times. The chain uses TRBV25-1 and TRBJ2-3, with D unclear. V was cut by 3 bases and J by 0 bases, with 22 bases left in between. Germline values: CDR1 MGHDK, CDR2 SYGVNS. The CDR3 contains 19 residues. The CDR3 DNA sequence: TGTGCCAGCAGTGATTTCGATGGGCCCCTTCACACTAGCACAGATACGCAGTATTTT. It encodes CASSDFDGPLHTSTDTQYF.

This clonotype was seen at least ten times. The chain links TRBV27 to TRBJ2-5; D call uncertain. Germline V lookup: CDR1 MNHEY, CDR2 SMNVEV (reference sequence). With 0 bases removed from V and 1 base from J, the gap between germline ends came to 6 bases. The CDR3 length is 14 residues. The CDR3 DNA follows: TGTGCCAGCAGTTTATCAAGGCCCCAAGAGACCCAGTACTTC. Its translation is CASSLSRPQETQYF.

This clonotype was seen at least ten times. The genes are TRBV12-3 or TRBV12-4 and TRBJ2-1; 9 bases are a match to TRBD2. The CDR3 has 14 residues. The junction had 2 bases not matched to a gene; V was cut back by 5 bases and J by 3 bases. The CDR3 bases are TGTGCCAGCAGTCCTAGCGGGAACTACAATGAGCAGTTCTTC. Its protein is CASSPSGNYNEQFF.